This is a list of T cell receptor beta chains from one sample in a study of shared clonotypes between healthy human individuals. Generated by immunoSEQ multiplex PCR, the TCRdb table keeps only in-frame clones and is missing some. The data show 2 million to 2.5 million clones, 93% seen once. The sample consisted of naive CD4+ T cells from PBMCs. Source of these receptors: a man younger than 35 in good health. Some clones in this sample may be carry-over from other donors' samples. Each CDR3 is given with its conserved first and last residue. The D gene is left open where the match is weak. Size values are once, few and many counts, or a class for expanded clones, and some rows have none.

cdr3_nt	cdr3_aa	j_call	v_call	clone_size	d_call
TGTGCCAGCAGCGTAGAGGGGGGGGCCGAAGCTTTCTTT	CASSVEGGAEAFF	TRBJ1-1	TRBV9	-	-
TGCGCCAGCAGCTCCAGGGGGCTAGCCGAACTTTCCTACGAGCAGTACTTC	CASSSRGLAELSYEQYF	TRBJ2-7	TRBV5-1	-	TRBD1
TGTGCCAGCATGTTCGGGACCCATCAGCCCCAGCATTTT	CASMFGTHQPQHF	TRBJ1-5	TRBV2	-	-
TGTGCCAGCAGCTTAGCGGGGACAGGGCTGGCCTATGGCTACACCTTC	CASSLAGTGLAYGYTF	TRBJ1-2	TRBV7-2	-	TRBD1
TGTGCCAGCAGCTTACGGGCCCCACAAGAGACCCAGTACTTC	CASSLRAPQETQYF	TRBJ2-5	TRBV7-8	few	-
TGCAGCGCCCGACAGCTCCAAGAGACCCAGTACTTC	CSARQLQETQYF	TRBJ2-5	TRBV29-1	-	-
TGTGCCAGCAGCTCGCCCGTTCAAAGACACTACGAGCAGTACTTC	CASSSPVQRHYEQYF	TRBJ2-7	TRBV7-8	-	-
TGTGCCAGCAGCCAAGACGGGACAGGGTACAGCGGGGAGCTGTTTTTT	CASSQDGTGYSGELFF	TRBJ2-2	TRBV14	-	TRBD1
TGTGCCACCAGCAGGAGGCCAGGGGCAGGCTATGGCTACACCTTC	CATSRRPGAGYGYTF	TRBJ1-2	TRBV15	-	-
TGTGCCAGCAGAGGGAACACTGAAGCTTTCTTT	CASRGNTEAFF	TRBJ1-1	TRBV9	-	-
TGTGCCAGCAGCTTTGCTAGCGGTCGCACAGATACGCAGTATTTT	CASSFASGRTDTQYF	TRBJ2-3	TRBV11-3	-	TRBD2
TGTGCCGCCAGTCCCGGGACAGGGGGCCCAACTAATGAAAAACTGTTTTTT	CAASPGTGGPTNEKLFF	TRBJ1-4	TRBV15	-	TRBD1
TGTGCCAGCACCATGCCTCCGCGGGGCTATGGCTACACCTTC	CASTMPPRGYGYTF	TRBJ1-2	TRBV6-1	-	-
TGCGCCAGCAGCTTTTCAGACCTCTCCTACAATGAGCAGTTCTTC	CASSFSDLSYNEQFF	TRBJ2-1	TRBV5-1	-	-
TGTGCCAGCAGCTTAGCTGTACAGACTGGGGCCAACGTCCTGACTTTC	CASSLAVQTGANVLTF	TRBJ2-6	TRBV7-2	once	-
TGCAGCGTGCCCACTTGGGCCTATGGCTACACCTTC	CSVPTWAYGYTF	TRBJ1-2	TRBV29-1	-	-
TGTGCCAGCAGTTCTCGGACGGTGGGGCAGTACTTC	CASSSRTVGQYF	TRBJ2-7	TRBV28	-	-
TGTGCCAGCAGTTACAGCCGGGTCGCGGAGACCCAGTACTTC	CASSYSRVAETQYF	TRBJ2-5	TRBV6-5	-	-
TGTGCCAGTGGCAGTTTGTTGGAGACCCAGTACTTC	CASGSLLETQYF	TRBJ2-5	TRBV28	-	-
TGTGCCAGCAGCTTAGGCGGCGGCGGCCTAGCCAAAAACATTCAGTACTTC	CASSLGGGGLAKNIQYF	TRBJ2-4	TRBV7-9	-	-
TGTGCCAGCAGTATTACAGGGAGTCCTAATGAAAAACTGTTTTTT	CASSITGSPNEKLFF	TRBJ1-4	TRBV11-2	-	-
TGCGCCAGCAGCTTGGGGACACTAGCGTGGAGCTCCTACGAGCAGTACTTC	CASSLGTLAWSSYEQYF	TRBJ2-7	TRBV5-1	-	TRBD2
TGTGCCAGCAGTTCGCGACCCGTACGCTCCTACGAGCAGTACTTC	CASSSRPVRSYEQYF	TRBJ2-7	TRBV6-1	-	-
TGTGCCAGCAGTGAAACTACGAATCAAGAGACCCAGTACTTC	CASSETTNQETQYF	TRBJ2-5	TRBV2	-	-
TGCAGCGTGGCCAGGGGAGGAGAGACCCAGTACTTC	CSVARGGETQYF	TRBJ2-5	TRBV29-1	-	-
TGTGCCAGCAGAACTGAGGGGGCCAACGTCCTGACTTTC	CASRTEGANVLTF	TRBJ2-6	TRBV9	-	-
TGTGCCAGTAGTATAAAGAAGGGCAATCAGCCCCAGCATTTT	CASSIKKGNQPQHF	TRBJ1-5	TRBV19	-	-
TGTGCCAGCAGCTTGGGACAGGGAGAAACTGAAGCTTTCTTT	CASSLGQGETEAFF	TRBJ1-1	TRBV6-1	-	TRBD1
TGTGCCAGCAGCTTACCAGCAGGAAGGGGCTACAATGAGCAGTTCTTC	CASSLPAGRGYNEQFF	TRBJ2-1	TRBV7-9	-	-
TGCGCCAGCAGTGCGGGGCGTAATCAGCCCCAGCATTTT	CASSAGRNQPQHF	TRBJ1-5	TRBV10-1	few	-
TGTGCCAGCAGTGCCTCTAGCGGGTACGAGCAGTACTTC	CASSASSGYEQYF	TRBJ2-7	TRBV6-1	-	TRBD2
TGTGCCAGCAGTGAAGCAGTGAACACTGAAGCTTTCTTT	CASSEAVNTEAFF	TRBJ1-1	TRBV2	-	-
TGTGCCAGCAGACAAACGGGACAGAACACTGAAGCTTTCTTT	CASRQTGQNTEAFF	TRBJ1-1	TRBV28	-	-
TGTGCCAGCAGCCCCAGAGCGGGGGTAGGGGATGGAAACACCATATATTTT	CASSPRAGVGDGNTIYF	TRBJ1-3	TRBV5-5	-	-
TGCGCCAGCAGCAACCGGGACTCCGCTGAAAAACTGTTTTTT	CASSNRDSAEKLFF	TRBJ1-4	TRBV5-1	-	-
TGTGCCAGCAGCGTGGACAGGGATGGGCAAGAGACCCAGTACTTC	CASSVDRDGQETQYF	TRBJ2-5	TRBV5-4	once	TRBD1
TGTGCCAGCAGCGTAGCAGCGGGGGGGCCAGGGACCCAGTACTTC	CASSVAAGGPGTQYF	TRBJ2-5	TRBV9	-	TRBD2
TGTGCCAGCAGCAAGGGACAGGCAGAGTACCAAGAGACCCAGTACTTC	CASSKGQAEYQETQYF	TRBJ2-5	TRBV5-4	-	TRBD1
TGTGCCAGCAGTTCCTCGGGCGGACAAAGGGAAAAACTGTTTTTT	CASSSSGGQREKLFF	TRBJ1-4	TRBV28	once	-
TGCGCCAGCAGACCCGACAGCGCCTACTATGGCTACACCTTC	CASRPDSAYYGYTF	TRBJ1-2	TRBV5-1	-	-